This T cell receptor (beta chain) came from a study of OX40 agonist ivuxolimab in advanced cancers. The wider study: The drug used for patients, ivuxolimab, was an agonistic anti-OX40 (CD134) antibody. Averaging 60 years in age, with a range of 23 to 79, the cohort was 82.7% male. Melanoma, hepatocellular carcinoma, head and neck or renal cell cancer occurred in dose-escalation patients.

The CDR3 has 13 amino acids. V lost 2 bases and J 5 bases, leaving 10 bases between the germline ends. Germline V gene data show CDR1 as SGHNT and CDR2 as YYREEE (reference sequence). Libraries were prepared by immunoSEQ multiplex PCR; TCRdb keeps only in-frame clonotypes and omits some of them. The data hold about 23,000 clones, with 60% to 80% observed a single time. The sequenced sample was CD4+ or CD8+ T cells sorted from blood, obtained in a trial of the OX40 agonist ivuxolimab. This rearrangement joins TRBV5-4 to TRBJ2-5; possibly TRBD2 for D (5 bases). This sequence was found in an adult with an advanced solid tumor such as melanoma, head and neck, liver or kidney cancer. The CDR3: CASSFQWEETQYF. The CDR3 nucleotides read TGTGCCAGCAGCTTCCAATGGGAGGAGACCCAGTACTTC.